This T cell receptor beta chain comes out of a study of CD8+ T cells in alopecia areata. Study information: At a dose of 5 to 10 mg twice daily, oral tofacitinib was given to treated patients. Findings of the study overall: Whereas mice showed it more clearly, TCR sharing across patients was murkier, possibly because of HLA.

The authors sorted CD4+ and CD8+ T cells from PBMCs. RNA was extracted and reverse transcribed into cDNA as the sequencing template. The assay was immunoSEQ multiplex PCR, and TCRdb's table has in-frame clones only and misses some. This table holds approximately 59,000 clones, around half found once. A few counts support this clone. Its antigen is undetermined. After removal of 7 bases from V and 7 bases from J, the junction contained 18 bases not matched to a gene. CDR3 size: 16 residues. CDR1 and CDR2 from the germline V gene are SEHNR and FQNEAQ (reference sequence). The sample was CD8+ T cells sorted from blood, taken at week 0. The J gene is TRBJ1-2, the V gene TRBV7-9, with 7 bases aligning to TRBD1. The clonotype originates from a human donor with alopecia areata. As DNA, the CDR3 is TGTGCCAGCACCCCGGGGTTGCTACAGGGGCTGCTTGGCTACACCTTC. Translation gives CASTPGLLQGLLGYTF.